The sequence of this T cell receptor (beta chain) was determined in a study of T cell responses to AZD1222 COVID-19 vaccine. Study-wide background: Pooling of second doses given at about 4 or about 12 weeks was done.

Some clones are missing from TCRdb's copy, which holds only in-frame ones; the method was immunoSEQ multiplex PCR. The repertoire holds 150,000 or so clones, around 94% seen once, with roughly 0.9% in the top ten. This CDR3 spans 11 amino acids. The V gene lost 2 bases and the J gene lost 5 bases, with 3 bases spanning the gap. Germline-derived CDR1 and CDR2 are SEHNR and FQNEAQ (reference sequence). V gene TRBV7-9 combines with J gene TRBJ1-1; unclear D gene. The input for sequencing was peripheral blood, taken on day 0 of AZD1222 vaccination. The source of this sequence is an adult in good health. CDR3 nucleotides: TGTGCCAGCAGCTTACTTACTGAAGCTTTCTTT. Its protein product is CASSLLTEAFF.